The subject of this entry is one TCR beta chain. Which antigen it targets is not known. Per-base qualities were not stored, and no clone one base away is much larger. CD8 naive samples were obtained by positive selection for CCR7 among CD45RO-negative cells, yielding a CD45RA+CCR7+ population from which TemRA cells were excluded. Healthy HIV-negative adults with no recently reported acute infections or vaccinations were included as donors. Every donor was a Caucasian adult living in Nashville, Tennessee, USA. Blood was collected by leukapheresis, and PBMCs were isolated by Ficoll-Histopaque density gradient centrifugation and then cryopreserved in liquid nitrogen vapor phase. Analytical flow cytometry was used to check the purity and quantity of every magnetically sorted T cell population. Each sorted fraction had its genomic DNA isolated and then quantified by UV absorbance on a Nanodrop 2000c. Using the deep immunoSEQ assay, TCR CDR3 regions were amplified from genomic DNA by multiplex PCR. Genomic DNA extracted from each cell subset was distributed evenly over all wells of several immunoSEQ 96-well plates, and each plate served as one replicate. For sorted subsets, about 220 ng of genomic DNA, equivalent to 25,000 to 35,000 T cell genomes, went into each replicate PCR. Purified libraries were measured with a Qubit 3.0 fluorometer, size-checked on a Bioanalyzer 2100, and measured again with the KAPA Library Quantification kit. A separate single-read 150-cycle Illumina NextSeq 550 flow cell was used to sequence each immunoSEQ 96-well plate. The paper's processing steps were these. Because the immunoSEQ output included only junctional sequences and no quality scores, the filtering could not be the same as the filtering used for full-length reads. To assign V/J genes and CDR3, sequences were annotated using PyIR, a Python wrapper for IgBLAST v1.9, with IMGT germline references. Reads were filtered out if the reads had weak V/J assignments (E-value above 1e-6), no CDR3, stop codons, out-of-frame junctions, or ambiguous translated residues. A V3J clonotype was defined by an identical inferred V gene, J gene, and CDR3 amino acid sequence. The percentage overlap between two repertoires was calculated by dividing the number of shared unique clonotypes by the size of the smaller repertoire. Three approaches were used to assess repertoire richness: RTK rarefaction, the Chao1 estimator, and Recon v2.1 estimates of unobserved clonotypes. Generation probabilities were computed with OLGA for all TCRbeta clonotypes obtained by the gDNA method from several donors. Not all clones reach the TCRdb copy of this immuneACCESS table, which keeps in-frame sequences only. Checked studies attribute under half of the gap to unresolved V genes and leave the rest unexplained. The DNA was the basis for D and trimming; V, J and clone size are from that table. In this sample the table shows about 1,800,000 clones, about 95% of which occur a single time. The top ten constitute under 1.5% of the sample.

These data come from a study of shared clonotypes between healthy human individuals (dated by TCRdb to the early 2020s). Some background on the complete study: The cohort included a few men and a couple of women between 18 and 49 years of age. For each donor, CD4 naive and CD4 memory were each run on three plates, CD8 naive on two plates, and CD8 memory on one plate. To estimate repertoire size and how much clonotype sharing occurs between individuals, the study deeply sequenced the blood TCR repertoires of five healthy adults. To increase sequencing depth and limit assay-specific biases, different laboratories used diverse techniques to prepare libraries and sequence TCR repertoires. Per donor, leukapheresis produced somewhere between about 0.94 and 9 billion PBMCs.

From the cysteine through the phenylalanine, the CDR3 covers 13 amino acids. Here the CDR3 DNA is all that survives: 39 bases in frame from base 1. V is clipped by 0 bases and J by 8 bases, and the sequence between their germline boundaries is 8 bases long. Reading the germline V gene gives CDR1 MGHDK and CDR2 SYGVNS. Overall results and qualifications from the work: Higher generation probabilities were observed for clonotypes shared by all four sorted-subset donors than for non-shared clonotypes. Even with the large sequencing depth, rarefaction of the sorted-subset datasets indicated that sequencing was incomplete. Larger estimated clonotype richness was generally found for naive subsets than for memory subsets. Because the study included only a small number of donors, the genetic and exposure-history diversity represented was limited. Roughly 5% of naive CD4, 3.5% of naive CD8, about 2.5% of memory CD4, and about 0.4% of memory CD8 clonotypes were shared across several donors. Pairwise subsampling indicated that sequencing depth was expected to affect the degree of clonotype sharing among donors. Sampling was restricted to blood, and TCR repertoires in tissues likely differ from the TCR repertoires found in blood.

This TCR was sampled from a man aged 18-30 years in good health. The sequenced sample consisted of naive CD8+ T cells sorted from blood. Per the publication, the cell subset or site label means: CD45RA+CCR7+. Recombination joined TRBV25-1 with TRBJ2-1; TRBD2 is a possible D gene, resting on 6 matching bases. The bases read TGTGCCAGCAGTGAATATCCGGGAGATGAGCAGTTCTTC. Translated, it gives CASSEYPGDEQFF.